A selection of T cell receptor beta chains follows, all from one sample in a study of T cell responses to AZD1222 COVID-19 vaccine. TCRdb keeps only in-frame clones here, not all; method: immunoSEQ multiplex PCR. The sample contains 200,000 or so clones, 85% to 90% of which appear only once. Specimen: peripheral blood, collected on day 0 of AZD1222 vaccination. These receptors originate from an adult in good health. Both conserved end residues are part of each CDR3. A D gene is named only where the DNA matches it firmly. Clone size, where shown, is once, few, many, or a class for clones that have expanded.

clone_size	v_call	cdr3_length	d_call	j_call	cdr3_aa	cdr3_nt
.	TRBV5-6	13	.	TRBJ1-3	CASSFRGRNTIYF	TGTGCCAGCAGCTTTAGGGGTAGAAACACCATATATTTT
.	TRBV21-1	14	.	TRBJ1-1	CASSKREVRDEAFF	TGTGCCAGCAGCAAAAGGGAGGTAAGGGATGAAGCCTTCTTT
.	TRBV12-3/TRBV12-4	12	.	TRBJ2-1	CASSLVNVEQFF	TGTGCCAGCAGTTTAGTAAATGTCGAGCAGTTCTTC
.	TRBV7-8	19	TRBD2	TRBJ2-2	CASSLPTSASRLGTGELFF	TGTGCCAGCAGCCTACCTACTAGCGCGAGTCGGTTGGGCACCGGGGAGCTGTTTTTT
.	TRBV5-1	15	TRBD1	TRBJ2-2	CASSGDRGRSGELFF	TGCGCCAGCAGCGGGGACAGGGGGCGGTCCGGGGAGCTGTTTTTT
.	TRBV5-4	14	TRBD1	TRBJ1-2	CASSQGQGAYGYTF	TGTGCCAGCAGCCAAGGACAGGGTGCCTATGGCTACACCTTC
once	TRBV24-1	15	.	TRBJ1-4	CATSVPTGGGEKLFF	TGTGCCACCAGTGTCCCTACGGGGGGTGGTGAAAAACTGTTTTTT
.	TRBV29-1	14	TRBD1	TRBJ2-7	CSVEGGWTGNEQYF	TGCAGCGTTGAAGGGGGGTGGACAGGGAACGAGCAGTACTTC
.	TRBV30	14	.	TRBJ1-6	CAWRVLGMVSPLHF	TGTGCCTGGAGGGTCCTCGGGATGGTTTCACCCCTCCACTTT
.	TRBV5-6	15	TRBD1	TRBJ2-1	CASILQGAQYNEQFF	TGTGCCAGCATTCTACAGGGGGCGCAATACAATGAGCAGTTCTTC
few	TRBV13	15	.	TRBJ2-5	CASSQVGGMWETQYF	TGTGCCAGCAGCCAAGTCGGGGGTATGTGGGAGACCCAGTACTTC
.	TRBV19	14	TRBD1	TRBJ1-2	CASSPGTGLYGYTF	TGTGCCAGTAGCCCAGGGACAGGGCTCTATGGCTACACCTTC
.	TRBV5-1	15	.	TRBJ2-5	CASSLMPTNKETQYF	TGCGCCAGCAGCTTGATGCCCACTAATAAAGAGACCCAGTACTTC
.	TRBV28	13	.	TRBJ1-2	CASTRVRNYGYTF	TGTGCCAGCACGAGGGTTCGTAACTATGGCTACACCTTC
.	TRBV2	12	.	TRBJ2-3	CASKGGTDTQYF	TGTGCCAGCAAGGGCGGCACAGATACGCAGTATTTT
.	TRBV10-3	17	.	TRBJ1-2	CAISERQGTVVGYGYTF	TGTGCCATCAGTGAGCGTCAGGGGACGGTTGTTGGCTATGGCTACACCTTC
.	TRBV7-2	14	.	TRBJ2-5	CASSFNPGQETQYF	TGTGCCAGCAGCTTTAATCCCGGACAAGAGACCCAGTACTTC
.	TRBV29-1	13	.	TRBJ1-1	CSVEGQPNTEAFF	TGCAGCGTTGAGGGTCAGCCGAACACTGAAGCTTTCTTT
.	TRBV5-4	16	.	TRBJ2-1	CASSPSGASQNNEQFF	TGTGCCAGCAGCCCTTCGGGGGCTAGCCAGAACAATGAGCAGTTCTTC
.	TRBV5-1	15	.	TRBJ1-5	CASSLAYDSNQPQHF	TGCGCCAGCAGCTTGGCTTACGATAGCAATCAGCCCCAGCATTTT
.	TRBV19	14	.	TRBJ2-3	CASSMGPSADTQYF	TGTGCCAGTAGTATGGGGCCCAGCGCAGATACGCAGTATTTT
.	TRBV28	16	.	TRBJ2-3	CASSSGASGSTDTQYF	TGTGCCAGCAGTTCGGGAGCGAGCGGGAGCACAGATACGCAGTATTTT
once	TRBV6-6	13	.	TRBJ2-7	CASSPTSGNEQYF	TGTGCCAGCAGCCCTACCTCAGGGAACGAGCAGTACTTC
.	TRBV28	14	TRBD1	TRBJ2-5	CASSAGTGKETQYF	TGTGCCAGCAGTGCCGGGACAGGCAAAGAGACCCAGTACTTC
.	TRBV11-2	11	.	TRBJ1-4	CASSSDSKLFF	TGTGCCAGCAGCTCGGACAGTAAGCTGTTTTTT
.	TRBV6-4	14	.	TRBJ2-7	CASSARTYYYEQYF	TGTGCCAGCAGTGCCCGGACATACTACTACGAGCAGTACTTC
.	TRBV3-1/TRBV3-2	16	.	TRBJ2-1	CASSPGALRGYNEQFF	TGTGCCAGCAGCCCCGGCGCTCTCCGGGGGTACAATGAGCAGTTCTTC
once	TRBV19	14	.	TRBJ2-7	CASSFQGPSYEQYF	TGTGCCAGTAGTTTTCAGGGGCCTTCCTACGAGCAGTACTTC
.	TRBV2	15	TRBD1	TRBJ1-5	CASRAGGGRNQPQHF	TGTGCCAGCAGGGCAGGGGGCGGGCGCAATCAGCCCCAGCATTTT
.	TRBV30	13	.	TRBJ2-2	CAWNTYITGELFF	TGTGCCTGGAATACATATATCACCGGGGAGCTGTTTTTT
.	TRBV5-4	14	TRBD1	TRBJ1-1	CASSSGQGLTEAFF	TGTGCCAGCAGCTCGGGACAGGGGCTCACTGAAGCTTTCTTT
medium-sized	TRBV28	14	TRBD2	TRBJ2-7	CASSLVAGDHEQYF	TGTGCCAGCAGTTTAGTTGCGGGAGACCACGAGCAGTACTTC
.	TRBV10-3	14	.	TRBJ2-3	CAISDLGRSDTQYF	TGTGCCATCAGTGACTTGGGCCGTAGCGATACGCAGTATTTT
.	TRBV3-1/TRBV3-2	13	TRBD1	TRBJ1-2	CASSYGTGNGYTF	TGTGCCAGCAGCTACGGGACAGGGAATGGCTACACCTTC
once	TRBV28	13	.	TRBJ1-2	CASRFQQTTGYTF	TGTGCCAGCAGGTTTCAACAAACAACCGGCTACACCTTC
.	TRBV19	14	.	TRBJ1-6	CASSGGDYNSPLHF	TGTGCCAGTAGTGGGGGTGATTATAATTCACCCCTCCACTTT
.	TRBV5-4	15	.	TRBJ1-1	CASSPGGHMNTEAFF	TGTGCCAGCAGCCCGGGAGGGCACATGAACACTGAAGCTTTCTTT
.	TRBV5-6	13	TRBD1	TRBJ2-7	CASTGTAPREQYF	TGTGCCAGCACTGGGACAGCCCCCAGGGAGCAGTACTTC
.	TRBV7-9	14	TRBD1	TRBJ2-7	CASSLASTGGEQYF	TGTGCCAGCAGCTTAGCCTCTACAGGGGGCGAGCAGTACTTC
.	TRBV15	13	.	TRBJ2-7	CATSFQGRVGQYF	TGTGCCACCAGCTTTCAGGGGAGGGTAGGGCAGTACTTC
.	TRBV2	11	.	TRBJ1-2	CASSDAYGYTF	TGTGCCAGCAGTGATGCATATGGCTACACCTTC
.	TRBV6-2/TRBV6-3	15	.	TRBJ1-4	CASSRGRGSNEKLFF	TGTGCCAGCAGTCGCGGCCGGGGCTCAAATGAAAAACTGTTTTTT
.	TRBV9	13	.	TRBJ1-6	CASSVVWGSPLHF	TGTGCCAGCAGCGTAGTCTGGGGGTCACCCCTCCACTTT
.	TRBV6-5	16	.	TRBJ1-1	CASSYSMAGLNTEAFF	TGTGCCAGCAGTTACTCGATGGCAGGGTTGAACACTGAAGCTTTCTTT
once	TRBV11-2	14	TRBD2	TRBJ2-1	CASSRGLAFNEQFF	TGTGCCAGCAGCAGGGGACTAGCCTTCAATGAGCAGTTCTTC
.	TRBV29-1	14	TRBD2	TRBJ2-7	CSVRQRETTYEQYF	TGCAGCGTGCGGCAGCGGGAGACTACCTACGAGCAGTACTTC
.	TRBV27	17	TRBD1	TRBJ1-2	CASSSIVGQGEFYGYTF	TGTGCCAGCAGTTCAATAGTCGGACAGGGGGAATTCTATGGCTACACCTTC
.	TRBV30	14	.	TRBJ1-2	CAWSVPGVDYGYTF	TGTGCCTGGAGTGTGCCAGGGGTGGACTATGGCTACACCTTC
few	TRBV9	14	.	TRBJ1-3	CASSVGTAGNTIYF	TGTGCCAGCAGCGTAGGGACAGCTGGAAACACCATATATTTT
.	TRBV2	15	.	TRBJ1-2	CASNRQGPANYGYTF	TGTGCCAGCAATCGTCAGGGGCCAGCTAACTATGGCTACACCTTC
.	TRBV30	13	TRBD1	TRBJ1-2	CAWSGSQGAGYTF	TGTGCCTGGAGTGGGTCCCAGGGGGCAGGCTACACCTTC
.	TRBV3-1/TRBV3-2	13	.	TRBJ1-4	CASSQVSGEKLFF	TGTGCCAGCAGCCAAGTTTCCGGGGAAAAACTGTTTTTT
.	TRBV19	16	.	TRBJ1-4	CASSTRTVAANEKLFF	TGTGCCAGTAGTACGCGGACAGTCGCAGCTAATGAAAAACTGTTTTTT
.	TRBV19	14	.	TRBJ1-5	CASSIGGGSQPQHF	TGTGCCAGTAGTATAGGAGGGGGTAGCCAGCCCCAGCATTTT
.	TRBV11-2	15	.	TRBJ2-5	CASSLVGDRRETQYF	TGTGCCAGCAGCTTAGTCGGGGATAGAAGAGAGACCCAGTACTTC
.	TRBV29-1	15	.	TRBJ1-2	CSVVWTGGYDYGYTF	TGCAGCGTTGTGTGGACGGGGGGCTACGACTATGGCTACACCTTC
.	TRBV10-3	14	.	TRBJ1-2	CAISGSGPSYGYTF	TGTGCCATCAGTGGGTCCGGGCCCTCCTATGGCTACACCTTC
once	TRBV7-6	13	.	TRBJ1-2	CASSLTGGYGYTF	TGTGCCAGCAGCTTGACAGGCGGCTATGGCTACACCTTC
.	TRBV20-1	12	.	TRBJ1-1	CSASRSRAEAFF	TGCAGTGCTAGTCGGTCGCGGGCTGAAGCTTTCTTT
.	TRBV2	13	TRBD1	TRBJ1-6	CASSGQINSPLHF	TGTGCCAGCTCGGGACAGATCAATTCACCCCTCCACTTT